The rows below give T cell receptor beta chains drawn from one sample of a study of graft-versus-host responses after intestinal transplantation. TCRdb keeps only in-frame clones here, not all; method: immunoSEQ multiplex PCR. The sample has 3,600 or so clones, roughly 70% seen once. The sequences come from ileum tissue, collected 105 days after intestinal transplantation. Source of these receptors: a human patient who received an intestinal transplant, so some T cells may come from the graft donor. The CDR3 runs from the conserved cysteine through the conserved F or W. The D gene is left open where the match is weak. Clone size is shown for a subset of rows, as once, few, many or a class of expanded clone.

V: TRBV11-2
D: NA
length: 16
J: TRBJ2-4
size: NA
CDR3: CASSSKDRPPAYIQYF
DNA: TGTGCCAGCAGCTCCAAAGACAGGCCCCCAGCTTACATTCAGTACTTC

V: TRBV6-1
D: NA
length: 13
J: TRBJ1-2
size: NA
CDR3: CASSPQGLYGYTF
DNA: TGTGCCAGCAGTCCACAGGGCCTCTATGGCTACACCTTC

V: TRBV13
D: NA
length: 15
J: TRBJ1-3
size: NA
CDR3: CASSFGTQTGNTIYF
DNA: TGTGCCAGCAGTTTCGGGACGCAGACTGGAAACACCATATATTTT

V: TRBV30
D: TRBD1
length: 16
J: TRBJ1-4
size: NA
CDR3: CACTTGTGNPSEKLFF
DNA: TGTGCCTGCACAACCGGGACAGGGAACCCATCGGAAAAACTGTTTTTT

V: TRBV6-5
D: NA
length: 13
J: TRBJ1-2
size: NA
CDR3: CASSYGQSYGYTF
DNA: TGTGCCAGCAGTTATGGCCAGTCTTATGGCTACACCTTC

V: TRBV6-4
D: TRBD2
length: 16
J: TRBJ2-3
size: once
CDR3: CASSDGLAGGRDTQYF
DNA: TGTGCCAGCAGTGACGGGCTAGCGGGAGGGCGAGATACGCAGTATTTT

V: TRBV7-3
D: NA
length: 14
J: TRBJ1-1
size: NA
CDR3: CASSLSGTNTEAFF
DNA: TGTGCCAGCAGCTTGAGCGGGACCAACACTGAAGCTTTCTTT

V: TRBV7-3
D: NA
length: 13
J: TRBJ2-5
size: NA
CDR3: CASSLGHLETQYF
DNA: TGTGCCAGCAGCTTAGGACATCTGGAGACCCAGTACTTC

V: TRBV28
D: TRBD1
length: 15
J: TRBJ2-7
size: NA
CDR3: CASSLPRDRSYEQYF
DNA: TGTGCCAGCAGTTTACCCCGGGACAGGTCCTACGAGCAGTACTTC

V: TRBV12-5
D: NA
length: 13
J: TRBJ2-2
size: few
CDR3: CASGLRGGGELFF
DNA: TGTGCTAGTGGTTTGAGAGGGGGCGGGGAGCTGTTTTTT

V: TRBV6-5
D: NA
length: 14
J: TRBJ2-7
size: NA
CDR3: CASSPAGSVNEQYF
DNA: TGTGCCAGCAGTCCCGCGGGCTCCGTCAACGAGCAGTACTTC

V: TRBV10-3
D: NA
length: 13
J: TRBJ1-5
size: NA
CDR3: CAISEEGYQPQHF
DNA: TGTGCCATCAGTGAAGAAGGCTATCAGCCCCAGCATTTT

V: TRBV10-3
D: NA
length: 14
J: TRBJ2-7
size: NA
CDR3: CAISEGPSGYEQYF
DNA: TGTGCCATCAGTGAGGGACCTTCGGGCTACGAGCAGTACTTC

V: TRBV6-1
D: NA
length: 11
J: TRBJ2-3
size: NA
CDR3: CASRYTDTQYF
DNA: TGTGCCAGCAGATACACAGATACGCAGTATTTT

V: TRBV5-1
D: NA
length: 16
J: TRBJ2-3
size: NA
CDR3: CASSLEPGSYRDTQYF
DNA: TGCGCCAGCAGCTTGGAGCCCGGGAGTTATCGAGATACGCAGTATTTT

V: TRBV30
D: TRBD1
length: 12
J: TRBJ1-2
size: NA
CDR3: CAQTGGNYGYTF
DNA: TGTGCCCAGACAGGGGGCAACTATGGCTACACCTTC

V: TRBV6-5
D: NA
length: 16
J: TRBJ1-2
size: NA
CDR3: CASSFTMTLRSNGYTF
DNA: TGTGCCAGCAGTTTTACCATGACACTAAGGAGCAATGGCTACACCTTC

V: TRBV7-6
D: NA
length: 15
J: TRBJ2-1
size: once
CDR3: CASSLARTTYNEQFF
DNA: TGTGCCAGCAGCTTAGCAAGGACAACCTACAATGAGCAGTTCTTC

V: TRBV5-4
D: NA
length: 14
J: TRBJ2-1
size: NA
CDR3: CASSLERVYNEQFF
DNA: TGTGCCAGCAGCTTGGAGCGGGTTTACAATGAGCAGTTCTTC

V: TRBV2
D: TRBD1
length: 14
J: TRBJ2-1
size: NA
CDR3: CASSDGQGSNEQFF
DNA: TGTGCCAGCAGTGATGGACAGGGTAGCAATGAGCAGTTCTTC

V: TRBV6-4
D: NA
length: 13
J: TRBJ2-1
size: NA
CDR3: CASSGASYNEQFF
DNA: TGTGCCAGCAGTGGGGCGTCCTACAATGAGCAGTTCTTC

V: TRBV7-2
D: TRBD1
length: 15
J: TRBJ1-2
size: NA
CDR3: CASSRLTGKWDGYTF
DNA: TGTGCCAGCAGCCGCCTGACAGGGAAATGGGATGGCTACACCTTC